This T cell receptor (beta chain) was sequenced for a study of blood T cell repertoires in COVID-19. At the level of the study: Acute-phase and convalescent COVID-19 samples originated in the United States, Italy and Spain. The analysed material was cDNA or gDNA that came from T cells, B-cell-depleted T cells, or PBMCs.

How the authors handled the data: Quantification of nucleated cells was approximated via reference gene primer amplification. Repertoires were generated with immunoSEQ multiplex PCR, while TCRdb's copy carries only in-frame clones and drops some. V and J calls plus clone size are reproduced from that table; the DNA served to infer D and trimming. In the table there are 150,000 to 180,000 clones, 80% to 90% of which are singletons. The CDR3 runs to 15 residues. Germline loops: CDR1 SGHVS, CDR2 FQNEAQ. V gave up 1 base and J gave up 7 bases, with 16 bases separating them. The chain employs TRBV7-8 and TRBJ1-2, with a weak D call TRBD1 (6 bases). The TCR comes from a woman aged 70 to 79 with acute or convalescent COVID-19. The source material was peripheral blood. CDR3 in amino acids: CASSLEYSQGGGYTF. Written as DNA, the CDR3 is TGTGCCAGCAGCTTAGAGTATTCACAGGGCGGTGGCTACACCTTC.